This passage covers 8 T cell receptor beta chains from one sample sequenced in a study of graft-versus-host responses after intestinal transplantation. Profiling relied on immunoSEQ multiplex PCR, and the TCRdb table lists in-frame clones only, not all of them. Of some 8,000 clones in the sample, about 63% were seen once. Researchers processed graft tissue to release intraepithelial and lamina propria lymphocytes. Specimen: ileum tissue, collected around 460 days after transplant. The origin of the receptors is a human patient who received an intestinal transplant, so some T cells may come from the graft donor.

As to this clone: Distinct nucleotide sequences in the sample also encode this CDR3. The CDR3 is CASSPRQNTGELFF. CDR3 nucleotides: TGTGCCAGCTCACCTAGACAGAACACCGGGGAGCTGTTTTTT. V and J are TRBV18 and TRBJ2-2; D gene ambiguous. The CDR3 length is 14 residues. Per the germline V gene, CDR1 is KGHSH and CDR2 is LQKENI. The ends were cut back, 3 bases at V and 1 base at J, with 6 bases in the middle. The full variable domain, with the rest looked up from reference TRBV18 and TRBJ2-2, is NAGVMQNPRHLVRRRGQEARLRCSPMKGHSHVYWYRQLPEEGLKFMVYLQKENIIDESGMPKERFSAEFPKEGPSILRIQQVVRGDSAAYFCASSPRQNTGELFFGEGSRLTVL.

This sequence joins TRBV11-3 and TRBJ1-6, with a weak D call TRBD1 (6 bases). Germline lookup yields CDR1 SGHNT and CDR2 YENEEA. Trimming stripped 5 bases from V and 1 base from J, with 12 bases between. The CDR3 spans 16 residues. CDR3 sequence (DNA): TGTGCCAGCAGCATAGGGGGGAGTTCCTATAATTCACCCCTCCACTTT. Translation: CASSIGGSSYNSPLHF.

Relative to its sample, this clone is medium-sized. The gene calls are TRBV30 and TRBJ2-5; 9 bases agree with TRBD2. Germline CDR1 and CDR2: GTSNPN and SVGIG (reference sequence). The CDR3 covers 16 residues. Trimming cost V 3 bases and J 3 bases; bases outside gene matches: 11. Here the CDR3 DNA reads TGTGCCTGGAGGCGCCTAGTGGGCGGGGGGGAAGAGACCCAGTACTTC. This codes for CAWRRLVGGGEETQYF.

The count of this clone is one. The CDR3 protein is CASSYNAPGTGDGYTF. The CDR3 DNA is TGTGCCAGCAGTTACAACGCCCCCGGGACAGGGGATGGCTACACCTTC. The genes are TRBV6-6 and TRBJ1-2; TRBD1 matches at 10 bases. Germline trimming cut 2 bases from V and 6 bases from J; bases unmatched to any gene: 9. Germline V gene sequence: CDR1 MNHNY, CDR2 SVGAGI (reference sequence). CDR3 size: 16 residues.

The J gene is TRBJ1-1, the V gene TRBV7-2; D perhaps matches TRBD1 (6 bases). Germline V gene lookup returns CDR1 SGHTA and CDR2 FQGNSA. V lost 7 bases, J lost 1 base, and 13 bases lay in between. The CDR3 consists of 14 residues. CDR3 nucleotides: TGTGCCAGCACCACAGGGTTTGGGAACACTGAAGCTTTCTTT. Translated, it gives CASTTGFGNTEAFF.

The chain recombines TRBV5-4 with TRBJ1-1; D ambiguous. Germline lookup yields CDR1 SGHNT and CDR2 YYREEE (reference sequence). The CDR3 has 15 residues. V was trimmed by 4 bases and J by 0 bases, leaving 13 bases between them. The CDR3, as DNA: TGTGCCAGCAGCGGGCTAACCGGAGTGAACACTGAAGCTTTCTTT. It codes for CASSGLTGVNTEAFF.

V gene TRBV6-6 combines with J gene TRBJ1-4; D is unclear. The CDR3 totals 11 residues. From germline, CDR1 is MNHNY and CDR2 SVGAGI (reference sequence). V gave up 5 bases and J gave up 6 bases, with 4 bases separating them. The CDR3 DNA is TGTGCCAGCAGTCCCTATGAAAAACTGTTTTTT. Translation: CASSPYEKLFF.

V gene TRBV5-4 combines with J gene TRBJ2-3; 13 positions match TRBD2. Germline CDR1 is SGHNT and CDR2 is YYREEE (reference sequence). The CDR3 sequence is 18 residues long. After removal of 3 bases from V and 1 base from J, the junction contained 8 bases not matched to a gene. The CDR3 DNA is TGTGCCAGCAGCTACCGACTAGCGGGAGGACGGGGCACAGATACGCAGTATTTT. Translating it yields CASSYRLAGGRGTDTQYF.